This TCR beta chain was identified in a study of CD8+CD57+ T cells in acquired aplastic anemia. Genomic DNA constituted the template upon which TCR beta VDJ and CDR3 profiling was performed. Each CDR3 protein gets one entry after TCRdb re-called the reads with MiXCR. Of under 200,000 distinct CDR3 sequences listed, about 60% were seen once; the top ten hold 45%. This clonotype has a handful of counts. Its antigen is undetermined. Study-level findings and limits: Patients and controls shared 25 to 35 CD8+ CDR3 sequences, highly expressed in patients.

Trimming took 5 bases from V and 10 from J, leaving 14 bases between them. There are 11 residues in the CDR3. Germline V CDR1 and CDR2: DFQATT, SNEGSKA (reference sequence). The sequence was collected from a human donor in good health. Sequences were obtained from sorted CD4+, CD8+, or CD8+CD57+ T cells (not recorded which) from PBMCs. The chain is built from TRBV20-1 and TRBJ2-5; D uncertain. In DNA form, the CDR3 reads TGCAGTGCTCCATTATCTGGGGACCAGTACTTC. This translates into CSAPLSGDQYF.